This entry describes one T cell receptor (beta chain). What antigen it recognizes has not been identified. No qualities accompany the bases; no much larger clone lies one base away. Everyone in the donor pool was aged roughly 18 to 40 years, and the pool included 350 to 450 males and some 160 females. Peripheral leukocyte polyA+ RNA was isolated from approximately 160 liters of pooled peripheral blood. A commercial mRNA preparation from normal human peripheral blood leukocytes pooled from around 580 individuals was used as the starting material. The data were produced on an Illumina Genome Analyzer II. After two rounds of nested PCR using TRBC1/TRBC2-specific primers, a RACE product of roughly 520 bp was obtained and then gel-purified. A TRBC-specific primer and a template-switching oligonucleotide were used to make first-strand cDNA, with the template-switching oligonucleotide providing a 5' anchor for RACE. Since the RACE amplicon was too long to sequence directly with short reads, the amplicon was concatemerized by ligation and then sheared by sonication. PAGE was used to isolate a size fraction of 100 to 300 bp, and that fraction then underwent shotgun sequencing on the Illumina platform. Sequencing on an Illumina GAII produced 18.8 million 36-nt reads and 21.7 million 50-nt single-end reads in separate runs. Per the source publication's procedure: The pooled 40,582,229 reads were assembled with iSSAKE using parameters -m 15, -o 2 and -r 0.7. Seeds for the de novo CDR3 beta assemblies came from reads aligning to the ends of Ensembl TRBV gene predictions that carried unmatched junctional bases. Rather than raw read depth, the number of matching assembled contigs was used to estimate clonotype abundance. Of the assembled clonotypes, about 2,000 (approximately 6%) were found to have in-frame stop codons and were removed, so that 33,664 productive clonotypes were retained. Sanger sequencing of cloned RACE products gave 250 to 350 unique TCR sequences, and 69% of them were also found in the Illumina assembly. Clones were called with MiXCR by TCRdb after fastp trimmed the public reads at Q25, and only in-frame beta chains were retained. Rows are unified per CDR3 protein, each entry keeping the most common DNA and genes. TCRdb, not the original authors, processed these V and J calls. This sample lists roughly 4,500 distinct CDR3 sequences; more than 35% were detected once. The top ten hold roughly 2.9% of the sample.

This sample stems from a study of massively parallel sequencing of T cell beta chains (dated by TCRdb to the late 2000s). General notes on the study: Human TCR beta CDR3 diversity in peripheral blood was profiled using 5'-RACE, Illumina short-read sequencing and a dedicated short-read assembly strategy.

Study-wide conclusions, independent of this receptor: By subsampling, clonotype counts were shown to rise linearly with read number, indicating that sequencing depth was far from saturation. Among about 35,000 distinct clonotypes, 65.3% of clonotypes but only about a fifth of assemblies were accounted for by single-copy clonotypes. Because the RNA was pooled from many donors, the results reflect population-average clonotype abundance rather than any individual repertoire. A single sequence read was the only support for most clonotypes (about 60% of the roughly 35,000), which could in principle inflate the apparent diversity. CDR3 beta lengths ranging from 21 to 81 nucleotides were observed, with a peak at 45 nucleotides. The reported gene usage frequencies may have been skewed by preferential PCR amplification of some TRBV and TRBJ sequences. Only around 23,000 (about 67%) of the clonotypes could be assigned a unique TRBV gene.

The clonotype was recovered from a pool of human donors in good health; the sample was commercial RNA pooled from many donors. The sample consisted of commercial RNA from peripheral blood pooled from many donors.

The nucleotide sequence reads as follows: TGTGCCAGCAGTAAGACAGACAACACCGGGGAGCTGTTTTTT. This translates into CASSKTDNTGELFF. Recombination linked TRBV6-4 to TRBJ2-2; a tentative D match to TRBD1 spans 5 bases. Relative to germline, V is 5 bases shorter and J is 2 bases shorter, with 9 bases between their ends. Its CDR3 holds 14 amino acids, cysteine through phenylalanine. Solely the CDR3 DNA is kept, with 42 bases framed from the first base. Taken from the germline V gene, the CDR1 and CDR2 loops are MRHNA and SNTAGT.